The clone carrying this T cell receptor beta chain has at least ten counts. The antigen remains unidentified. TCR beta CDR3 regions were amplified from RNA. The study used the HTBI primer set for a first-round RT-PCR of the TCR CDR3. TCRdb used MiXCR to reprocess the multiplex PCR reads, holding one entry per CDR3 protein. The sample contains about 380,000 distinct CDR3 sequences, less than 20% of which appear only once. The sample originates from a study of T cells in Graves' hyperthyroidism and ophthalmopathy. Overall study: Prior to any treatment, at the point of initial diagnosis, peripheral blood was collected. Study-level findings and limits: Onset of ophthalmopathy came a median 6.5 months after the model predicted it. In the blood, most expanded thyroid clonotypes above 0.001 appeared as well.

CDR3 length: 16 amino acids. The trim removed 4 bases at V and 0 bases at J, leaving 6 bases unmatched. This TCR was sampled from a man between 18 and 35 years old with Graves' ophthalmopathy. The chain links TRBV12-3 or TRBV12-4 to TRBJ2-7, with 10 positions matching TRBD2. Sequenced: blood. In nucleotides, the CDR3 is TGTGCCAGCAGTTCCCGGACTAGCGGATTCTCCTACGAGCAGTACTTC. Translating it yields CASSSRTSGFSYEQYF.